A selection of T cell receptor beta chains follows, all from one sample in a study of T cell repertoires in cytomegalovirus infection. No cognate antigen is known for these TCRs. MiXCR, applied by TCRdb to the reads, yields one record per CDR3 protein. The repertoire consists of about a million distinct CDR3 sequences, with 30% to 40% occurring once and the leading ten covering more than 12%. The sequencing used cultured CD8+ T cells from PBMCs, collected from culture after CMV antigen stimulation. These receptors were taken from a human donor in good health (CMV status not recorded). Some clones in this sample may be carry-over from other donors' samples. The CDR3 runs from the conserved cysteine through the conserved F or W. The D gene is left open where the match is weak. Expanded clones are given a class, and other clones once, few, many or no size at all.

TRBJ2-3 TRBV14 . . CASSGGGSTDTQYF TGTGCCAGCAGCGGAGGGGGAAGCACAGATACGCAGTATTTT
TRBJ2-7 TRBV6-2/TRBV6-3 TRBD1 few CASRATGMGAYEQYF TGTGCCAGCAGGGCGACAGGGATGGGGGCCTACGAGCAGTACTTC
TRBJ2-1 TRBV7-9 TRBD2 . CASSPGTSGGAIYNEQFF TGTGCCAGCAGCCCTGGGACTAGCGGGGGGGCCATCTACAATGAGCAGTTCTTC
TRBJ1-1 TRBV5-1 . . CASSLAALGGQTEAFF TGCGCCAGCAGCTTGGCGGCTTTGGGGGGGCAGACTGAAGCTTTCTTT
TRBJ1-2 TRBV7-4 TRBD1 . CASSLEAGGRSGYTF TGTGCCAGCAGCTTAGAGGCAGGGGGGCGCTCTGGCTACACCTTC
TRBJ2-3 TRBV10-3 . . CAISEATDTQYF TGTGCCATCAGTGAGGCCACAGATACGCAGTATTTT
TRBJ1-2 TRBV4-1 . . CASSQDRQGVGYGYTF TGCGCCAGCAGCCAAGATCGTCAGGGAGTGGGCTATGGCTACACCTTC
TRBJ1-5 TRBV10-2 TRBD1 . CASRQGQGINQPQHF TGCGCCAGCAGACAGGGACAGGGGATCAATCAGCCCCAGCATTTT
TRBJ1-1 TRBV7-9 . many CASSPSQTWGTEAFF TGTGCCAGCAGCCCCTCACAGACTTGGGGCACTGAAGCTTTCTTT
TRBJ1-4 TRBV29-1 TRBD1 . CSAYTGTGGPTTNEKLFF TGCAGCGCTTACACCGGGACAGGTGGACCTACAACTAATGAAAAACTGTTTTTT
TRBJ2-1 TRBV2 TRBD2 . CASSVGLAGAYNEQFF TGTGCCAGCAGTGTCGGACTAGCGGGGGCCTACAATGAGCAGTTCTTC
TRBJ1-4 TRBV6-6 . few CASSYLGRGDEKLFF TGTGCCAGCAGTTACCTGGGGCGGGGTGATGAAAAACTGTTTTTT
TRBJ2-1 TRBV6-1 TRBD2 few CASSPRGELNNEQFF TGTGCCAGCAGTCCTCGGGGGGAGTTGAACAATGAGCAGTTCTTC
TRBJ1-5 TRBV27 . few CASSGTGQFQPQHF TGTGCCAGCAGCGGGACTGGACAGTTTCAGCCCCAGCATTTT
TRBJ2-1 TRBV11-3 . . CASSFARGTEQFF TGTGCCAGCAGCTTCGCCCGGGGAACGGAGCAGTTCTTC
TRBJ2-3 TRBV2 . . CALQAEGTDTQYF TGTGCCCTCCAAGCGGAGGGCACAGATACGCAGTATTTT
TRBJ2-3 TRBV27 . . CASSSGWTDTQYF TGTGCCAGCAGTTCAGGGTGGACAGATACGCAGTATTTT
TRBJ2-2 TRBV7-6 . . CASSLLREGAGELFF TGTGCCAGCAGCTTACTCAGGGAGGGGGCCGGGGAGCTGTTTTTT
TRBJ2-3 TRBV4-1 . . CASSQVDFTDTQYF TGCGCCAGCAGCCAAGTGGACTTCACAGATACGCAGTATTTT
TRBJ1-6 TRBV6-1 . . CASRPRDNMFSPLHF TGTGCCAGCAGACCGCGGGACAATATGTTTTCACCCCTCCACTTT
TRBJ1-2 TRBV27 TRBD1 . CASSSATRGVDGYTF TGTGCCAGCAGTTCGGCGACCAGGGGGGTGGATGGCTACACCTTC
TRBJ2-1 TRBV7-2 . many CASSTGGPYNEQFF TGTGCCAGCAGCACCGGGGGCCCCTACAATGAGCAGTTCTTC
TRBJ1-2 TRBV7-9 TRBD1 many CASSGQGAYGYTF TGTGCCAGCTCGGGACAGGGAGCCTATGGCTACACCTTC
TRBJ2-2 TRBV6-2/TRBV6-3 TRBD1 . CVSSYRDTTTGSSPGELFF TGTGTCAGCAGTTACCGGGATACTACGACAGGGTCGAGTCCCGGGGAGCTGTTTTTT
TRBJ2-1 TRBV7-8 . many CASSPNRAAYNEQFF TGTGCCAGCAGCCCAAACCGGGCGGCCTACAATGAGCAGTTCTTC
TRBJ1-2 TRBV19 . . CASSIDRTATWAGYTF TGTGCCAGTAGTATAGATCGAACGGCGACCTGGGCGGGCTACACCTTC
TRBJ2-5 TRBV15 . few CATSGSPPSQTQYF TGTGCCACCAGCGGCTCCCCCCCAAGTCAGACCCAGTACTTC
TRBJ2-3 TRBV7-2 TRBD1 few CASSLGFRDRLTDTQYF TGTGCCAGCAGCTTAGGTTTTAGGGACAGACTCACAGATACGCAGTATTTT
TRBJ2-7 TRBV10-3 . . CAIRRRENEQYF TGTGCCATCCGTCGCCGGGAAAACGAGCAGTACTTC
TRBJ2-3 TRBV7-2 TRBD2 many CASSFPLTGLAGGRTSTDTQYF TGTGCCAGCAGCTTCCCCCTCACCGGACTAGCGGGGGGCCGAACTAGCACAGATACGCAGTATTTT
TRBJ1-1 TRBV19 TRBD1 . CASRRTGGRTEAFF TGTGCCAGTAGACGGACAGGGGGCCGGACTGAAGCTTTCTTT
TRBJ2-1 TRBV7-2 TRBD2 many CASSLATSAGGPYNEQFF TGTGCCAGCAGCTTAGCAACTTCCGCGGGGGGGCCCTACAATGAGCAGTTCTTC
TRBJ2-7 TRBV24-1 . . CATSDRQSYEQYF TGTGCCACCAGTGATCGACAGTCCTACGAGCAGTACTTC
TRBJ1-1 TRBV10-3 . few CAISESTQPGPNTEAFF TGTGCCATCAGTGAGTCGACTCAGCCAGGCCCGAACACTGAAGCTTTCTTT
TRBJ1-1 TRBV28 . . CASSSLLQFTEAFF TGTGCCAGCAGTTCCCTCCTGCAGTTCACTGAAGCTTTCTTT
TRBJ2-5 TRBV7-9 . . CATLTYEETQYF TGTGCCACCTTGACGTACGAAGAGACCCAGTACTTC
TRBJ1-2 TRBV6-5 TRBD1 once CASSYIPGTGDGYTF TGTGCCAGCAGTTACATCCCCGGGACAGGGGACGGCTACACCTTC
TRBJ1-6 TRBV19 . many CASSIRFTYNSPLHF TGTGCCAGTAGTATTCGGTTTACCTATAATTCACCCCTCCACTTT
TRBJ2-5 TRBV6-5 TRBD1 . CASSYGQGAVAQYF TGTGCCAGCAGTTACGGACAGGGGGCCGTGGCCCAGTACTTC
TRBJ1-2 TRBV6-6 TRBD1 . CASSYYRTGASSYGYTF TGTGCCAGCAGTTACTACAGAACAGGGGCCTCATCCTATGGCTACACCTTC
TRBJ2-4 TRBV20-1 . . CSAPWTENIQYF TGCAGTGCTCCCTGGACAGAAAACATTCAGTACTTC
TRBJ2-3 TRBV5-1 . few CASSPYSAGGDTQYF TGCGCCAGCAGCCCATACTCGGCCGGAGGAGATACGCAGTATTTT
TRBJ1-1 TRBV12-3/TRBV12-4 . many CASGTLGSEAFF TGTGCCAGCGGGACTCTGGGGTCGGAAGCTTTCTTT
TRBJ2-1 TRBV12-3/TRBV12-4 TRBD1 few CASSSQGTGANYNEQFF TGTGCCAGCAGCTCTCAAGGGACAGGGGCCAACTACAATGAGCAGTTCTTC
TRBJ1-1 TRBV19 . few CASSIGFGGNTEAFF TGTGCCAGTAGTATAGGTTTCGGGGGAAACACTGAAGCTTTCTTT
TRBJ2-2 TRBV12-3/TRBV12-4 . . CASSLYGREGAGELFF TGTGCCAGCAGTTTATATGGCAGGGAAGGCGCCGGGGAGCTGTTTTTT
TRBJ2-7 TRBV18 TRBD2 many CASSPPGRAHEQYF TGTGCCAGCTCACCACCAGGGAGGGCACACGAGCAGTACTTC
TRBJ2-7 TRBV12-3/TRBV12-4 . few CATGDGGQGGYEQYF TGTGCCACCGGGGACGGTGGTCAGGGGGGATACGAGCAGTACTTC